A selection of T cell receptor beta chains follows, all from one sample in a study of shared clonotypes between healthy human individuals. TCRdb's table, derived via immunoSEQ multiplex PCR, lists solely in-frame clones and lacks some. The table has some 500,000 clones, 95% to 96% seen once; the top ten hold about 0.067%. Sequenced input: naive CD4+ T cells sorted from blood. Receptor source: a woman aged 25 to 45 in good health. Both conserved end residues are part of each CDR3. Fields, in order: J gene, V gene, D gene, clone size, CDR3 length, CDR3 DNA, CDR3 protein. A D gene is named only where the DNA matches it firmly. Size is omitted from some rows. Given values are once, few, many or a class for expanded clones.

J gene: TRBJ2-7
V gene: TRBV27
D gene: TRBD2
clone size: NA
CDR3 length: 16
CDR3 DNA: TGTGCCAGCAGTAAGACTAGCGGGGGGAACCTCTACGAGCAGTACTTC
CDR3 protein: CASSKTSGGNLYEQYF

J gene: TRBJ2-3
V gene: TRBV10-3
D gene: NA
clone size: NA
CDR3 length: 12
CDR3 DNA: TGTGCCATCAGTGCCTTCCCAGATACGCAGTATTTT
CDR3 protein: CAISAFPDTQYF

J gene: TRBJ1-4
V gene: TRBV6-1
D gene: NA
clone size: NA
CDR3 length: 14
CDR3 DNA: TGTGCCAGCAGCGCTGGGACAATTAATGAAAAACTGTTTTTT
CDR3 protein: CASSAGTINEKLFF

J gene: TRBJ1-4
V gene: TRBV30
D gene: NA
clone size: NA
CDR3 length: 15
CDR3 DNA: TGTACCTGGAGGTCCCCGGACGCGGCTAATGAAAAACTGTTTTTT
CDR3 protein: CTWRSPDAANEKLFF

J gene: TRBJ2-7
V gene: TRBV29-1
D gene: TRBD2
clone size: NA
CDR3 length: 14
CDR3 DNA: TGCAGCGTTCCGACTAGCGGGCCTGGCTACGAGCAGTACTTC
CDR3 protein: CSVPTSGPGYEQYF

J gene: TRBJ2-7
V gene: TRBV28
D gene: TRBD1
clone size: once
CDR3 length: 16
CDR3 DNA: TGTGCCAGCAGTCCCGGGACAGGGGGCTCTATGGTAAGGCAGTACTTC
CDR3 protein: CASSPGTGGSMVRQYF

J gene: TRBJ2-7
V gene: TRBV18
D gene: NA
clone size: NA
CDR3 length: 14
CDR3 DNA: TGTGCCAGCTCACCAGGCGTAACACTCTACGAGCAGTACTTC
CDR3 protein: CASSPGVTLYEQYF

J gene: TRBJ1-1
V gene: TRBV7-2
D gene: NA
clone size: NA
CDR3 length: 13
CDR3 DNA: TGTGCCAGCAGGTTGGGGCTAGGCACTGAAGCTTTCTTT
CDR3 protein: CASRLGLGTEAFF

J gene: TRBJ2-1
V gene: TRBV9
D gene: TRBD2
clone size: NA
CDR3 length: 15
CDR3 DNA: TGTGCCAGCAGGGGCCGGACTAGCGGTAACAATGAGCAGTTCTTC
CDR3 protein: CASRGRTSGNNEQFF

J gene: TRBJ2-3
V gene: TRBV11-1
D gene: TRBD2
clone size: NA
CDR3 length: 19
CDR3 DNA: TGTGCCAGCAGCTTAGATCGCTGGGCTAGCGGGAGTGTCACAGATACGCAGTATTTT
CDR3 protein: CASSLDRWASGSVTDTQYF

J gene: TRBJ1-5
V gene: TRBV7-2
D gene: TRBD1
clone size: NA
CDR3 length: 15
CDR3 DNA: TGTGCCAGCAGCTTCCAGGGGGCGGCTGGTCAGCCCCAGCATTTT
CDR3 protein: CASSFQGAAGQPQHF

J gene: TRBJ1-3
V gene: TRBV10-2
D gene: NA
clone size: NA
CDR3 length: 13
CDR3 DNA: TGCGCCACATCAGAGGTCTCTGGAAACACCATATATTTT
CDR3 protein: CATSEVSGNTIYF

J gene: TRBJ2-3
V gene: TRBV11-2
D gene: NA
clone size: NA
CDR3 length: 12
CDR3 DNA: TGTGCCAGCAGTTTAGGGGTGGATACGCAGTATTTT
CDR3 protein: CASSLGVDTQYF

J gene: TRBJ2-1
V gene: TRBV19
D gene: NA
clone size: NA
CDR3 length: 16
CDR3 DNA: TGTGCCAGTAGTATTCGCAGGAAGGACACATACAATGAGCAGTTCTTC
CDR3 protein: CASSIRRKDTYNEQFF

J gene: TRBJ2-7
V gene: TRBV27
D gene: NA
clone size: NA
CDR3 length: 15
CDR3 DNA: TGTGCCAGTCAATCGATCGGGACTGCAGGATACGAGCAGTACTTC
CDR3 protein: CASQSIGTAGYEQYF

J gene: TRBJ1-5
V gene: TRBV7-9
D gene: TRBD1
clone size: once
CDR3 length: 16
CDR3 DNA: TGTGCCAGCAGCTCCGGGACAGGGGATAGCAATCAGCCCCAGCATTTT
CDR3 protein: CASSSGTGDSNQPQHF

J gene: TRBJ2-3
V gene: TRBV10-2
D gene: TRBD2
clone size: NA
CDR3 length: 13
CDR3 DNA: TGCGCCAGCACTATGGCGGGAGGAGATACGCAGTATTTT
CDR3 protein: CASTMAGGDTQYF

J gene: TRBJ2-1
V gene: TRBV28
D gene: TRBD1
clone size: NA
CDR3 length: 16
CDR3 DNA: TGTGCCAGCAGTTTACCAGGGGGTCTCTCCTACAATGAGCAGTTCTTC
CDR3 protein: CASSLPGGLSYNEQFF

J gene: TRBJ2-2
V gene: TRBV18
D gene: TRBD2
clone size: NA
CDR3 length: 18
CDR3 DNA: TGTGCCAGCTCACCCCCCCTTACTAGCGGGACGAACACCGGGGAGCTGTTTTTT
CDR3 protein: CASSPPLTSGTNTGELFF

J gene: TRBJ1-3
V gene: TRBV28
D gene: NA
clone size: NA
CDR3 length: 12
CDR3 DNA: TGTGCCAGCAGTGCCAAGGGATACACCATATATTTT
CDR3 protein: CASSAKGYTIYF

J gene: TRBJ1-4
V gene: TRBV19
D gene: NA
clone size: NA
CDR3 length: 14
CDR3 DNA: TGTGCCAGTAGAAAAGGGGACACCAATGAAAAACTGTTTTTT
CDR3 protein: CASRKGDTNEKLFF

J gene: TRBJ2-3
V gene: TRBV30
D gene: NA
clone size: NA
CDR3 length: 14
CDR3 DNA: TGTGCCTGGAGTGTACTTTTGGGCCTCGATACGCAGTATTTT
CDR3 protein: CAWSVLLGLDTQYF

J gene: TRBJ2-7
V gene: TRBV6-1
D gene: TRBD1
clone size: NA
CDR3 length: 14
CDR3 DNA: TGTGCCAGCAGGGACAGGGGGCAAACCTACGAGCAGTACTTC
CDR3 protein: CASRDRGQTYEQYF

J gene: TRBJ2-5
V gene: TRBV19
D gene: TRBD2
clone size: NA
CDR3 length: 12
CDR3 DNA: TGTGCCAGTAGGGGGGGGACCGAGACCCAGTACTTC
CDR3 protein: CASRGGTETQYF